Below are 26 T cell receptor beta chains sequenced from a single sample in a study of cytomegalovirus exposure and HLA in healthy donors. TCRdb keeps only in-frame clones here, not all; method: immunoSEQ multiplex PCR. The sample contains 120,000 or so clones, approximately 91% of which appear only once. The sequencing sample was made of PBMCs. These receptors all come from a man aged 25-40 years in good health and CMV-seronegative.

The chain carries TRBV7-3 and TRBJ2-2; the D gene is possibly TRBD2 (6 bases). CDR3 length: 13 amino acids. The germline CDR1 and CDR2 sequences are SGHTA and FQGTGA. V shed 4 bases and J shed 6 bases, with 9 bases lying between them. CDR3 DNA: TGTGCCAGCAGCTACGGGGGTTCCGGGGAGCTGTTTTTT. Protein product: CASSYGGSGELFF.

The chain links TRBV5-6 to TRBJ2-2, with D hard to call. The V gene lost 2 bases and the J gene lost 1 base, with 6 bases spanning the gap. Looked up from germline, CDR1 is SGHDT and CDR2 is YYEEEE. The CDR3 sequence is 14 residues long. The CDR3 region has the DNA TGTGCCAGCAGCTTAATTCGGAACACCGGGGAGCTGTTTTTT. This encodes CASSLIRNTGELFF. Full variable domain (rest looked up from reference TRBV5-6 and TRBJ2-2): DAGVTQSPTHLIKTRGQQVTLRCSPKSGHDTVSWYQQALGQGPQFIFQYYEEEERQRGNFPDRFSGHQFPNYSSELNVNALLLGDSALYLCASSLIRNTGELFFGEGSRLTVL.

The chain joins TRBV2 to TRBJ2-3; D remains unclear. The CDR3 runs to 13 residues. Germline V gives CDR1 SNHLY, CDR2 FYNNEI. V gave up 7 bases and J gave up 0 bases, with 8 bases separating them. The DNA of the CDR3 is TGTGCCAGCAACAGTTTCAGCACAGATACGCAGTATTTT. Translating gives CASNSFSTDTQYF.

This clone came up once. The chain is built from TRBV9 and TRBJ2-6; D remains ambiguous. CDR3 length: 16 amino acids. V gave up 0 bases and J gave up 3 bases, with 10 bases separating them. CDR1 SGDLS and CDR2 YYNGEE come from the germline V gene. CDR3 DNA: TGTGCCAGCAGCGTAGCTCACGGTTATGGGGCCAACGTCCTGACTTTC. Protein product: CASSVAHGYGANVLTF.

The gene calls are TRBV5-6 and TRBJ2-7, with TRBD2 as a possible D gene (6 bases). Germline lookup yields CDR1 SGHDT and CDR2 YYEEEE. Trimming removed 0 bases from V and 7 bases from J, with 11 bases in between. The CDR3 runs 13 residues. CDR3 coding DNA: TGTGCCAGCAGCTTGGTCCGGGCGGGAGAGCAGTACTTC. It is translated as CASSLVRAGEQYF.

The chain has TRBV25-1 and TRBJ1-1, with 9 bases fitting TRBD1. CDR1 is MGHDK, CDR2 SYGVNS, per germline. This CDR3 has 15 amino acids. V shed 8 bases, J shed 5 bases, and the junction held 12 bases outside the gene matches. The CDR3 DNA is TGTGCCAGCGTCGCCGGGACAGGGAAAATAACTGAAGCTTTCTTT. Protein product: CASVAGTGKITEAFF.

This CDR3 reads CASSIPGPGSEQYF. CDR3 nucleotide sequence: TGTGCCAGTAGTATCCCAGGGCCCGGTAGCGAGCAGTACTTC. The chain employs TRBV19 and TRBJ2-7; perhaps TRBD1 as D (5 bases). Between the trimmed V and J ends, which lost 3 bases and 6 bases, there was a span of 15 bases. CDR3 length: 14 amino acids. Per germline, CDR1 LNHDA and CDR2 SQIVND (reference sequence).

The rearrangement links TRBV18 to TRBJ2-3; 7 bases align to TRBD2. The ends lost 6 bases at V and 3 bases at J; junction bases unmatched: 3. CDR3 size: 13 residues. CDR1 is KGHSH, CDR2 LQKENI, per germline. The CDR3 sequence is CASSRTSTDTQYF. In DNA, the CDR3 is TGTGCCAGCTCGCGGACTAGTACAGATACGCAGTATTTT.

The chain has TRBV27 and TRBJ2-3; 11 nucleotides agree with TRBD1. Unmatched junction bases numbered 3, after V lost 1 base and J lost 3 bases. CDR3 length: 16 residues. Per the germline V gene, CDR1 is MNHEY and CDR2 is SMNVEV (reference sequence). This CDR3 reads CASSLLGTGGTDTQYF. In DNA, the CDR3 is TGTGCCAGCAGTTTATTAGGGACAGGGGGGACAGATACGCAGTATTTT.

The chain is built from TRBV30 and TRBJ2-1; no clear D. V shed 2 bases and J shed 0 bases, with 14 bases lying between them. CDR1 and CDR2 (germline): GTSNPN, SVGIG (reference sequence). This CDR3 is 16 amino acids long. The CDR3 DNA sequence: TGTGCCTGGAGTAGGATTCAGAGGAGCTCCTACAATGAGCAGTTCTTC. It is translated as CAWSRIQRSSYNEQFF.

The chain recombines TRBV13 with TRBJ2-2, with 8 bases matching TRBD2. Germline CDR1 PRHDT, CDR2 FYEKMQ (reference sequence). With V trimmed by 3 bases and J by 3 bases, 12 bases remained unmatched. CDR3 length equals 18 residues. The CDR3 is CASSFSGGALAYTGELFF. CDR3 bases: TGTGCCAGCAGCTTCTCGGGAGGGGCGTTGGCGTACACCGGGGAGCTGTTTTTT.

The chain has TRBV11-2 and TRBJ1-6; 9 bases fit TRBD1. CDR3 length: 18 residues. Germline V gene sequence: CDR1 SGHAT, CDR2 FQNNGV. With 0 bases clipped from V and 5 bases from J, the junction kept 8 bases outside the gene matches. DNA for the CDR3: TGTGCCAGCAGCTTAGATCTAAGGACAGGGGTCCATAATTCACCCCTCCACTTT. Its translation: CASSLDLRTGVHNSPLHF.

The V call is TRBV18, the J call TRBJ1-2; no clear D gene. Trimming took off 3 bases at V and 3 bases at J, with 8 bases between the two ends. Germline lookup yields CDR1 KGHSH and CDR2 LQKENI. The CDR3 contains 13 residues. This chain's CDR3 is CASSPTDYYGYTF. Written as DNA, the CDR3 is TGTGCCAGCTCACCTACGGACTACTATGGCTACACCTTC.

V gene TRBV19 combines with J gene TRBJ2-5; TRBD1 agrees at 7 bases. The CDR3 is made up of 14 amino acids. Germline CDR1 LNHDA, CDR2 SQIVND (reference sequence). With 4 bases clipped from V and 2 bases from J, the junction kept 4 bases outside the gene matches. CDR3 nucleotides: TGTGCCAGTAGTAGCGCAGGGGGTCAAGAGACCCAGTACTTC. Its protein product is CASSSAGGQETQYF.

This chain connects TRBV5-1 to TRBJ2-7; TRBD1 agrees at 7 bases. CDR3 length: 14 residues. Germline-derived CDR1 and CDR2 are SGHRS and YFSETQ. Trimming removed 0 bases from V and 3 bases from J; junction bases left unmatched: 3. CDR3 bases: TGCGCCAGCAGCTTGGAGACAGGGAGCTACGAGCAGTACTTC. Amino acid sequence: CASSLETGSYEQYF. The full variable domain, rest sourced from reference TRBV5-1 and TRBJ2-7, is KAGVTQTPRYLIKTRGQQVTLSCSPISGHRSVSWYQQTPGQGLQFLFEYFSETQRNKGNFPGRFSGRQFSNSRSEMNVSTLELGDSALYLCASSLETGSYEQYFGPGTRLTVT.

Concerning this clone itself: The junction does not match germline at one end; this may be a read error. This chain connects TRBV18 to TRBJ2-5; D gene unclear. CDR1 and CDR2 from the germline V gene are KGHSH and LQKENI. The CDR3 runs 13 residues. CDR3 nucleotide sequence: TGTGCCAGCTCACCACTAGCTCAAGGGACCCAGTACTTC. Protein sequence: CASSPLAQGTQYF.

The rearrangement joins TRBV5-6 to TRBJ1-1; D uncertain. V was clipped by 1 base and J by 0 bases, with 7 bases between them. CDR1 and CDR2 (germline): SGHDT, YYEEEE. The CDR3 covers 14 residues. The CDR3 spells CASSLNRLNTEAFF. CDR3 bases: TGTGCCAGCAGCTTGAACAGATTGAACACTGAAGCTTTCTTT.

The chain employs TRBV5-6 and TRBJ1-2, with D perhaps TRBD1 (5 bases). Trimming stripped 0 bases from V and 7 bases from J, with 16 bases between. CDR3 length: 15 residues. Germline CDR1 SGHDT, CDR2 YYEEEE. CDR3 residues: CASSLDASRTGGYTF. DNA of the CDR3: TGTGCCAGCAGCTTGGATGCGAGCCGTACAGGTGGCTACACCTTC.

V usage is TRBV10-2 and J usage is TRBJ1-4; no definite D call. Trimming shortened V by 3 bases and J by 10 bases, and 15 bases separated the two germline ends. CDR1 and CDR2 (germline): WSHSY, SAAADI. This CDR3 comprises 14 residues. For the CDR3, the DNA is TGCGCCAGCAGTGAACCAACGCGAGGAGGAAAACTGTTTTTT. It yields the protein CASSEPTRGGKLFF.

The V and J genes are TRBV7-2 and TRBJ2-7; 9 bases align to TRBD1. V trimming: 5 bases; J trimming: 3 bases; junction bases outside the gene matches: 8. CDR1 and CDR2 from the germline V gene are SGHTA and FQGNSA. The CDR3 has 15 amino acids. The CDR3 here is CASSAGRDRDYEQYF. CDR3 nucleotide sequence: TGTGCCAGCAGCGCAGGCCGGGACAGGGACTACGAGCAGTACTTC.

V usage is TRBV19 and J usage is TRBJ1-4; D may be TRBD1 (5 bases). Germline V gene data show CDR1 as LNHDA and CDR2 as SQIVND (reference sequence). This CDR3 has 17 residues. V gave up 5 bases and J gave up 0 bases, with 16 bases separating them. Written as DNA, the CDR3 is TGTGCCAGTAGTGTCACGACAGTTTCTGCAACTAATGAAAAACTGTTTTTT. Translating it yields CASSVTTVSATNEKLFF. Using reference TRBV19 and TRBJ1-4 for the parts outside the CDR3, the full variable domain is DGGITQSPKYLFRKEGQNVTLSCEQNLNHDAMYWYRQDPGQGLRLIYYSQIVNDFQKGDIAEGYSVSREKKESFPLTVTSAQKNPTAFYLCASSVTTVSATNEKLFFGSGTQLSVL.

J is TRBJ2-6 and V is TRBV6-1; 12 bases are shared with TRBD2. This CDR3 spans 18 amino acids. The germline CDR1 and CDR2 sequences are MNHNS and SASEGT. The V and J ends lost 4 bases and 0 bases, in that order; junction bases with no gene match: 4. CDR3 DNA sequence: TGTGCCAGCAGTGCCAGACTAGCGGGAGACTCTGGGGCCAACGTCCTGACTTTC. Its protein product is CASSARLAGDSGANVLTF.

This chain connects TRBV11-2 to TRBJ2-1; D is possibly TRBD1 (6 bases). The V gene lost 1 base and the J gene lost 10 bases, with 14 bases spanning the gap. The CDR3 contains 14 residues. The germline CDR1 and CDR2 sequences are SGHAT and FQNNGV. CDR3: CASSLVAATGEQFF. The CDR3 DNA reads TGTGCCAGCAGCTTAGTCGCGGCTACAGGGGAGCAGTTCTTC.

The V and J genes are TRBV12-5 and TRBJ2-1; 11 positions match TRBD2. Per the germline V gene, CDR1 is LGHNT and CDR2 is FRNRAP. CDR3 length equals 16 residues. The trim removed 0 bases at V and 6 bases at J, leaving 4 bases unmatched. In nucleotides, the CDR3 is TGTGCTAGTGGTTTGGTAACACTAGCGGGGGCCAATGAGCAGTTCTTC. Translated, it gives CASGLVTLAGANEQFF.

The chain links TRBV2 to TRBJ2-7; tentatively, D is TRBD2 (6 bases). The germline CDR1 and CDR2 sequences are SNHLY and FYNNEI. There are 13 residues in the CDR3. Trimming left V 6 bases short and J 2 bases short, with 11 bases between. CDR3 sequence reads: CASRGGSTYEQYF. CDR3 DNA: TGTGCCAGCAGGGGGGGATCTACCTACGAGCAGTACTTC.

In DNA form, the CDR3 reads TGTGCCAGCAGCCCTCATGGGGGCCAGCCCAAAAACATTCAGTACTTC. Protein: CASSPHGGQPKNIQYF. The genes are TRBV9 and TRBJ2-4; TRBD1 might be the D (6 bases). Germline V gene sequence: CDR1 SGDLS, CDR2 YYNGEE. The CDR3 sequence is 16 residues long. V dropped 4 bases and J dropped 2 bases, with 16 bases sitting between them.